These 14 T cell receptor beta chains share one sample of origin, sequenced in a study of cytomegalovirus exposure and HLA in healthy donors. TCRdb keeps only in-frame clones here, not all; method: immunoSEQ multiplex PCR. Here the sample spans 200,000 or so clones, around 86% being singletons. Input material: PBMCs. Receptors originate from a young woman in good health and CMV-seropositive.

The chain is built from TRBV6-4 and TRBJ1-2; no definite D call. In germline, CDR1 is MRHNA, CDR2 SNTAGT. The germline V and J ends were trimmed by 2 bases and 4 bases, with 11 bases remaining between them. The CDR3 spans 14 residues. CDR3 sequence reads: CASSDRFGSYGYTF. The CDR3 bases are TGTGCCAGCAGTGACAGGTTTGGGAGCTATGGCTACACCTTC.

This sequence joins TRBV10-2 and TRBJ1-5; TRBD1 matches 9 bases. With V trimmed by 3 bases and J by 7 bases, 4 bases remained unmatched. CDR1 is WSHSY, CDR2 SAAADI, per germline. This CDR3 spans 14 amino acids. The CDR3 loop reads CASSEQTGGQPQHF. The DNA of the CDR3 is TGCGCCAGCAGTGAACAGACAGGGGGACAGCCCCAGCATTTT.

The sample holds one count of this clone. This chain joins TRBV6-1 and TRBJ2-3, with TRBD1 matching 11 bases. The V segment lost 4 bases and the J segment 4 bases; nucleotides outside the gene matches: 7. This CDR3 spans 16 amino acids. Germline V CDR1 and CDR2: MNHNS, SASEGT. This CDR3 is CASSGWTGGAADTQYF. CDR3 sequence (DNA): TGTGCCAGCAGTGGCTGGACAGGGGGCGCGGCAGATACGCAGTATTTT.

The chain combines TRBV28 with TRBJ1-2, with D possibly being TRBD1 (6 bases). In germline, CDR1 is MDHEN, CDR2 SYDVKM. V lost 5 bases and J lost 4, with 17 bases in between. The CDR3 sequence is 15 residues long. CDR3 sequence reads: CASSALTGRAYGYTF. CDR3 DNA: TGTGCCAGCAGTGCCCTGACAGGTCGTGCCTATGGCTACACCTTC.

The chain recombines TRBV4-1 with TRBJ1-1; 8 bases are a match to TRBD1. This CDR3 comprises 15 residues. CDR1 is MGHRA, CDR2 YSYEKL, per germline. V shed 6 bases, J shed 3 bases, and the junction held 9 bases outside the gene matches. CDR3 loop: CASSPHRGEYTEAFF. The CDR3 bases are TGCGCCAGCAGTCCTCACAGGGGGGAGTACACTGAAGCTTTCTTT.

This clone was seen more than once but under ten times. The genes are TRBV9 and TRBJ1-1; TRBD1 matches 9 bases. The ends lost 3 bases at V and 7 bases at J; junction bases unmatched: 4. CDR1 is SGDLS, CDR2 YYNGEE, per germline. CDR3 length: 13 amino acids. The CDR3: CASSADRGDEAFF. In DNA, the CDR3 is TGTGCCAGCAGCGCGGACAGGGGCGATGAAGCTTTCTTT.

The chain has TRBV28 and TRBJ1-1, with 10 bases aligning to TRBD1. The CDR3 runs 13 residues. V was pared by 6 bases and J by 6 bases, with 4 bases of the junction left unmatched. The germline gives CDR1 MDHEN, CDR2 SYDVKM. CDR3 DNA sequence: TGTGCCAGCAGGGGGACAGGGGTCGCTGAAGCTTTCTTT. It specifies CASRGTGVAEAFF.

The V gene is TRBV5-4, the J gene TRBJ1-2, with 8 bases lining up with TRBD1. The V gene's germline CDR1 is SGHNT and CDR2 YYREEE (reference sequence). The CDR3 sequence is 14 residues long. The V segment lost 4 bases and the J segment 4 bases; nucleotides outside the gene matches: 6. The CDR3 nucleotides are TGTGCCAGCAGCGGGACAGGATCCCCCTATGGCTACACCTTC. Encoded protein: CASSGTGSPYGYTF.

The rearrangement uses TRBV25-1 and TRBJ1-2; D is unclear. V was cut by 1 base and J by 4 bases, with 10 bases left in between. The CDR3 runs 14 residues. CDR1 and CDR2 from the germline V gene are MGHDK and SYGVNS. CDR3 in DNA: TGTGCCAGCAGTGAATCCCCACAGAGCTATGGCTACACCTTC. It codes for CASSESPQSYGYTF.

This clone appeared a single time. The chain has TRBV7-9 and TRBJ1-2, with 7 bases matching TRBD1. Germline CDR1 reads SEHNR; CDR2 reads FQNEAQ (reference sequence). V gave up 0 bases and J gave up 6 bases; unmatched junction bases: 7. This CDR3 spans 15 amino acids. The DNA of the CDR3 is TGTGCCAGCAGCTTAGCAGGGGGCGCCGGCGATGGCTACACCTTC. Amino acid sequence: CASSLAGGAGDGYTF.

The J gene is TRBJ2-4, the V gene TRBV10-1, with D perhaps matching TRBD1 (5 bases). This CDR3 is 12 amino acids long. Trimming took off 6 bases at V and 15 bases at J, with 18 bases between the two ends. Germline V lookup: CDR1 WNHNN, CDR2 SYGVQD (reference sequence). Here the CDR3 DNA reads TGCGCCAGCAGCAGTGAAAGGGGAACGCCGTACTTC. Encoded protein: CASSSERGTPYF.

This chain joins TRBV28 and TRBJ2-7, with 8 bases aligning to TRBD1. This CDR3 is built from 14 residues. The germline gives CDR1 MDHEN, CDR2 SYDVKM. With 5 bases clipped from V and 2 bases from J, the junction kept 5 bases outside the gene matches. This CDR3 reads CASSLTGVAYEQYF. Here the CDR3 DNA reads TGTGCCAGCAGTCTGACAGGGGTAGCCTACGAGCAGTACTTC.

V and J are TRBV9 and TRBJ1-5; D perhaps matches TRBD1 (5 bases). The CDR3 totals 16 residues. The germline CDR1 and CDR2 sequences are SGDLS and YYNGEE. V shed 4 bases and J shed 3 bases, with 17 bases lying between them. CDR3 in DNA: TGTGCCAGCAGCCCTGGGGGGGTTCTACTCAATCAGCCCCAGCATTTT. Protein sequence: CASSPGGVLLNQPQHF.

In nucleotides, the CDR3 is TGTGCCAGCAGTTCGCCATCGGGACTAGCGGGAGTAGGTGAGCAGTACTTC. It encodes CASSSPSGLAGVGEQYF. This chain uses TRBV27 with TRBJ2-7, with TRBD2 identical over 14 bases. The CDR3 is 17 residues long. Losses at the gene ends were 4 bases for V and 7 bases for J; bases not matched to a gene: 12. In germline, CDR1 is MNHEY, CDR2 SMNVEV (reference sequence).